This TCR beta chain stems from a study of T cell responses to AZD1222 COVID-19 vaccine. Measured with immunoSEQ multiplex PCR; TCRdb has only the in-frame clones, and not every one. Of 75,000 to 100,000 clones listed, around 86% are singletons. For this clone: Its antigen is not identified.

Whole-study findings and limits: Across spike, vaccine-associated CD4 TCRs were found, dominant at 160-218 and 743-854. When two AZD1222 doses had been given, Spike-specific TCR breadth and depth rose. Mostly white British, mostly female donors; authors suggested clonal diversity may be underestimated. It was only after the peak T cell response that any repertoires were sampled.

The receptor was isolated from an adult in good health. The specimen was peripheral blood, collected on day 0 of AZD1222 vaccination.

The CDR3 DNA sequence: TGTGCCAGCAGCCGTGTCCCGGGACAGCAAGAGACCCAGTACTTC. Its protein is CASSRVPGQQETQYF. The chain joins TRBV14 to TRBJ2-5; 7 bases line up with TRBD1. Germline CDR1 SGHDN, CDR2 FVKESK. This CDR3 is built from 15 residues. V was clipped by 4 bases and J by 2 bases; unmatched bases: 7.